These T cell receptor beta chains were read from a single sample in a study of T cell changes during pregnancy in multiple sclerosis. Profiled with immunoSEQ multiplex PCR; TCRdb holds only in-frame clones, not every one. This table holds more than 75,000 clones, 90% to 95% found once. The source was peripheral blood, collected in the first trimester of pregnancy. The receptors originated from a female donor with multiple sclerosis, enrolled in a pregnancy study. Each CDR3 is given with its conserved first and last residue. The D gene is left open where the match is weak. Only some rows state a clone size, as once, few, many or a class for expanded clones.

d_call j_call v_call clone_size cdr3_nt cdr3_aa
TRBD1 TRBJ1-6 TRBV4-1 few TGCGCCAGCAGCCAACTACAGGGGGTTCGTTCACCCCTCCACTTT CASSQLQGVRSPLHF
TRBD2 TRBJ2-6 TRBV19 NA TGTGCCAGTAGCCCTGATGAACTAGCGGGAGTATCTGGGGCCAACGTCCTGACTTTC CASSPDELAGVSGANVLTF
TRBD2 TRBJ2-1 TRBV7-6 NA TGTGCCAGCAGCTTAGATCTAGCGGGGGACCCCTCCGTCAATGAGCAGTTCTTC CASSLDLAGDPSVNEQFF
NA TRBJ1-2 TRBV19 NA TGTGCCAGTAGTATATTGGAGGGAGGCTATGGCTACACCTTC CASSILEGGYGYTF
NA TRBJ2-1 TRBV5-4 NA TGTGCCAGCAGCTTGGTCAGCAATGAGCAGTTCTTC CASSLVSNEQFF
TRBD1 TRBJ2-7 TRBV4-1 NA TGCGCCAGCAGCCATTCCGGGACAGGGAACGACGAGCAGTACTTC CASSHSGTGNDEQYF
NA TRBJ1-2 TRBV19 NA TGTGCCAGTAGTATTCCACAGACTAACTATGGCTACACCTTC CASSIPQTNYGYTF
NA TRBJ2-1 TRBV5-1 once TGCGCCAGCAGCTTGGGCCTGACAGGACCACGCCGAAATGAGCAGTTCTTC CASSLGLTGPRRNEQFF
NA TRBJ2-7 TRBV27 NA TGTGCCAGCAGTTTGGGCTCGCTCTACGAGCAGTACTTC CASSLGSLYEQYF
NA TRBJ1-5 TRBV4-2 NA TGTGCCAGCAGCCAAGAAAGGACAGCCATGAATCAGCCCCAGCATTTT CASSQERTAMNQPQHF
NA TRBJ1-2 TRBV2 NA TGTGCCAGCAGTGAAGATGGGGGGAATCGCTACACCTTC CASSEDGGNRYTF
TRBD1 TRBJ1-2 TRBV5-6 NA TGTGCCAGCAGCTTGGGGGACAGGGGGCGAAGCTATGGCTACACCTTC CASSLGDRGRSYGYTF
TRBD2 TRBJ2-2 TRBV19 NA TGTGCCAGTAGGACCCTCCGTACTAGCGGCCACACCGGGGAGCTGTTTTTT CASRTLRTSGHTGELFF
NA TRBJ1-5 TRBV6-5 once TGTGCCAGCAGCTTGACACGCTATAGCAATCAGCCCCAGCATTTT CASSLTRYSNQPQHF
NA TRBJ2-2 TRBV19 few TGTGCCAGTAGTCCCCGGGACTTTACCGGGGAGCTGTTTTTT CASSPRDFTGELFF
NA TRBJ1-5 TRBV5-5 NA TGTGCCAGCAGCTTGGACGCCGGGGGAAATCAGCCCCAGCATTTT CASSLDAGGNQPQHF
NA TRBJ2-1 TRBV15 NA TGTGCCACCGCTATTTATTCCTACAATGAGCAGTTCTTC CATAIYSYNEQFF
NA TRBJ1-3 TRBV4-3 NA TGCGCCAGCAGCCAATCCTTTAGTCTGAGCTCTGGAAACACCATATATTTT CASSQSFSLSSGNTIYF
TRBD2 TRBJ2-3 TRBV10-1 NA TGCGCCAGCAGTGACAGAAGCGGGCTAGCGGTGAGGGGAGATACGCAGTATTTT CASSDRSGLAVRGDTQYF
NA TRBJ2-6 TRBV27 once TGTGCCAGCAGTTCTATTGGAGCCTCTGGGGCCAACGTCCTGACTTTC CASSSIGASGANVLTF
TRBD1 TRBJ2-7 TRBV7-9 once TGTGCCAGCAGCAAGGGACAGGCACCTACGTCGGAGCAGTACTTC CASSKGQAPTSEQYF
NA TRBJ1-2 TRBV10-3 once TGTGCCATCAGTGAGTCGACCGGGGGGATAGGTGGCTACACCTTC CAISESTGGIGGYTF
TRBD1 TRBJ2-5 TRBV6-5 once TGTGCCAGCACCCCTAGGGGGCAGGGACCAGAGACCCAGTACTTC CASTPRGQGPETQYF
NA TRBJ2-1 TRBV6-5 NA TGTGCCAGCAGTTCCCCCAAGAGGGTTGGGTACAATGAGCAGTTCTTC CASSSPKRVGYNEQFF
TRBD1 TRBJ1-2 TRBV12-5 NA TGTGCTAGTGGTTTGGTATCAGGGGGCGCGGGAGGCTACACCTTC CASGLVSGGAGGYTF
NA TRBJ2-3 TRBV4-3 NA TGCGCCAGCAGCCAACAAGGGGCAGATACGCAGTATTTT CASSQQGADTQYF
TRBD2 TRBJ2-1 TRBV5-1 NA TGCGCCAGCAGCTTGGGGACTAGCGGCCCTAATGAGCAGTTCTTC CASSLGTSGPNEQFF
TRBD1 TRBJ1-5 TRBV6-1 once TGTGCCAGCAATACAGGGGTAGTTGGCAATCAGCCCCAGCATTTT CASNTGVVGNQPQHF
NA TRBJ1-2 TRBV6-6 NA TGTGCCAGCAGCGACCCCGGGGGGGGGAACTATGGCTACACCTTC CASSDPGGGNYGYTF
NA TRBJ2-2 TRBV5-1 NA TGCGCCAGCAGCTTAAGACAGGCTCGGAACACCGGGGAGCTGTTTTTT CASSLRQARNTGELFF
NA TRBJ1-4 TRBV7-9 NA TGTGCCAGCAGCTCGTCTGCCTGGGGGCATGAAAAACTGTTTTTT CASSSSAWGHEKLFF
NA TRBJ2-2 TRBV29-1 NA TGCAGCGTTGTATTGGGGGCAGGGAACACCGGGGAGCTGTTTTTT CSVVLGAGNTGELFF
NA TRBJ2-3 TRBV7-9 NA TGTGCCAGCAGCTTACGCGACAGAGAGCTCTATGGCACAGATACGCAGTATTTT CASSLRDRELYGTDTQYF
TRBD1 TRBJ1-2 TRBV5-1 NA TGCGCCAGCAGCTTGGCCCAGGGGGCGGGCGGCTACACCTTC CASSLAQGAGGYTF
NA TRBJ1-1 TRBV19 NA TGTGCCAGTAGATTACAGCTGAACACTGAAGCTTTCTTT CASRLQLNTEAFF
NA TRBJ1-1 TRBV25-1 NA TGTGCCAGCAGAGGGGCCCTAGGGGGAGTGGGCACTGAAGCTTTCTTT CASRGALGGVGTEAFF
TRBD2 TRBJ2-2 TRBV4-3 NA TGCGCCAGCGGACTAGCGGGGGTTTCCGGGGAGCTGTTTTTT CASGLAGVSGELFF
NA TRBJ2-2 TRBV29-1 NA TGCAGCGTTGACGCACTTGACACCGGGGAGCTGTTTTTT CSVDALDTGELFF
TRBD1 TRBJ1-5 TRBV25-1 once TGTGCCAGCAGCGGGACAGGGGGTGGTCAGCCCCAGCATTTT CASSGTGGGQPQHF
NA TRBJ2-1 TRBV5-4 NA TGTGCCAGCAGCCCCCCCCAGCGGCCCTACAATGAGCAGTTCTTC CASSPPQRPYNEQFF
TRBD1 TRBJ2-2 TRBV4-1 NA TGCGCCAGCAGCCAAGGTCGGGGACAGCCGAACACCGGGGAGCTGTTTTTT CASSQGRGQPNTGELFF
NA TRBJ2-7 TRBV5-1 once TGCGCCAGCACCCCCAATAGCGGAACCTACGAGCAGTACTTC CASTPNSGTYEQYF